One sample yielded the 30 T cell receptor beta chains listed below, sequenced in a study of cytomegalovirus exposure and HLA in healthy donors. The study ran its PCR with 60 Vbeta and 13 Jbeta primers. Clones were read by immunoSEQ multiplex PCR, and TCRdb kept only the in-frame ones, dropping some. Of 150,000 or so clones detected, 65% to 80% appear once; the ten largest clones hold about 4%. Sequencing was carried out using PBMCs. The receptor set was obtained from a male donor in good health and CMV-seronegative.

This clone came up once. The genes are TRBV5-1 and TRBJ1-1; TRBD1 might be the D (6 bases). The CDR3 covers 15 residues. In germline, CDR1 is SGHRS, CDR2 YFSETQ. Trimming took off 3 bases at V and 1 base at J, with 13 bases between the two ends. The CDR3 bases are TGCGCCAGCAGCTGGAAACAGGGCCAGAACACTGAAGCTTTCTTT. The encoded protein is CASSWKQGQNTEAFF.

The V and J genes are TRBV4-1 and TRBJ2-1; 13 bases match TRBD2. The CDR3 is 17 residues long. V lost 1 base, J lost 7 bases, and 7 bases stayed unmatched. The germline V gene has CDR1 MGHRA and CDR2 YSYEKL. For the CDR3, the DNA is TGCGCCAGCAGCCAAGTAGCACTAGCGGGGGGGCCGAATGAGCAGTTCTTC. This translates into CASSQVALAGGPNEQFF.

The DNA of the CDR3 is TGTGCCAGCAGCTTAGTGGGACTAGTAGGGGAGACCCAGTACTTC. It translates to CASSLVGLVGETQYF. V usage is TRBV11-2 and J usage is TRBJ2-5; 8 bases line up with TRBD2. CDR1 and CDR2 (germline): SGHAT, FQNNGV. This CDR3 is 15 amino acids long. The J segment lost 5 bases and the V segment lost 1 base, leaving 6 bases of the junction unmatched.

The chain carries TRBV6-6 and TRBJ1-1, with TRBD1 as a possible D gene (6 bases). The length of the CDR3 is 13 residues. V lost 6 bases and J lost 6, with 14 bases in between. Germline CDR1 reads MNHNY; CDR2 reads SVGAGI (reference sequence). Here the CDR3 DNA reads TGTGCCAGCAGGCCCGTGGGGGCGGCTGAAGCTTTCTTT. It specifies CASRPVGAAEAFF.

In DNA, the CDR3 is TGTGCCAGCAGTTCTAACAACAGGGAACCTGGCGAGCAGTACTTC. Amino acids: CASSSNNREPGEQYF. This chain joins TRBV5-5 and TRBJ2-7, with D perhaps TRBD1 (6 bases). V dropped 5 bases and J dropped 6 bases, with 21 bases sitting between them. CDR1 and CDR2 from the germline V gene are SGHKS and YYEKEE (reference sequence). This CDR3 comprises 15 residues.

The chain couples TRBV19 to TRBJ2-5; D not certain. The CDR3 is 12 amino acids. V lost 4 bases to trimming and J lost 2 bases, with 5 bases between them. Germline V gene lookup returns CDR1 LNHDA and CDR2 SQIVND (reference sequence). The CDR3 sequence is CASSRTQETQYF. The CDR3 DNA sequence: TGTGCCAGTAGTAGAACACAAGAGACCCAGTACTTC.

This chain links TRBV19 with TRBJ1-4; a possible D gene is TRBD1 (5 bases). CDR3 length: 13 residues. Trimming shortened V by 10 bases and J by 9 bases, and 18 bases separated the two germline ends. CDR1 LNHDA and CDR2 SQIVND come from the germline V gene (reference sequence). CDR3 in amino acids: CATKTVGGKKLFF. In DNA, the CDR3 is TGTGCCACTAAGACAGTGGGAGGGAAAAAACTGTTTTTT.

By sample fraction, this clone is medium-sized (0.01 to 0.1%). The gene calls are TRBV28 and TRBJ2-7; maybe TRBD1 (6 bases). V lost 10 bases to trimming and J lost 9 bases, with 28 bases between them. Germline V lookup: CDR1 MDHEN, CDR2 SYDVKM. The CDR3 is 15 residues long. DNA for the CDR3: TGTGCCACCGAAAAAGGGGACACCCGGGGAGAAGTGCAGTACTTC. It specifies CATEKGDTRGEVQYF.

In nucleotides, the CDR3 is TGTGCCAGCTCTTTAGCGGGACCAGGAAAGACCCAGTACTTC. Amino acid sequence: CASSLAGPGKTQYF. The gene calls are TRBV5-8 and TRBJ2-5; 8 bases agree with TRBD2. With V trimmed by 7 bases and J by 6 bases, 11 bases remained unmatched. This CDR3 contains 14 residues. Germline CDR1 reads SGHTS; CDR2 reads YDEGEE.

The rearrangement joins TRBV19 to TRBJ2-5; TRBD2 agrees at 7 bases. Germline V lookup: CDR1 LNHDA, CDR2 SQIVND (reference sequence). The CDR3 is made up of 13 amino acids. Trimming cost V 6 bases and J 9 bases; bases outside gene matches: 10. The CDR3 DNA reads as TGTGCCAGTAGGCCGGGGTTGAGCGGGGCCCAGTACTTC. It codes for CASRPGLSGAQYF.

In its sample, this clone was seen once. CDR3 sequence reads: CASSLVGGQETQYF. The CDR3 DNA follows: TGCGCCAGCAGCTTGGTCGGGGGGCAAGAGACCCAGTACTTC. The chain has TRBV5-1 and TRBJ2-5; 7 positions match TRBD2. Germline lookup yields CDR1 SGHRS and CDR2 YFSETQ. V lost 0 bases to trimming and J lost 2 bases; unmatched junction nucleotides: 1. This CDR3 comprises 14 residues.

The CDR3 nucleotides are TGTGCAGCACGGGGGAGTCTCTCTGGAAACACCATATATTTT. It translates to CAARGSLSGNTIYF. This rearrangement joins TRBV6-1 to TRBJ1-3; possible D gene TRBD1, 5 bases. Germline CDR1 MNHNS, CDR2 SASEGT. The CDR3 consists of 14 residues.

The rearrangement joins TRBV2 to TRBJ1-2; D is undetermined. Trimming cost V 4 bases and J 4 bases, with 13 bases left between them. The length of the CDR3 is 14 residues. Germline CDR1 reads SNHLY; CDR2 reads FYNNEI. This CDR3 reads CASSVARTGYGYTF. The CDR3 DNA is TGTGCCAGCAGTGTGGCACGCACGGGCTATGGCTACACCTTC.

This clone was detected once. At one boundary the junction diverges from the germline segment, which might be a read error. The chain recombines TRBV28 with TRBJ2-6, with a tentative D call TRBD2 (6 bases). Per the germline V gene, CDR1 is MDHEN and CDR2 is SYDVKM. CDR3 size: 16 residues. In nucleotides, the CDR3 is TGTGCCAGCAGTTCTCCCGGGAGTGGTGGGGCCAACGGCCTGACTTTC. As protein: CASSSPGSGGANGLTF.

This clone was seen once. V usage is TRBV2 and J usage is TRBJ2-6, with 10 bases lining up with TRBD1. V shed 6 bases, J shed 3 bases, and the junction held 11 bases outside the gene matches. The CDR3 has 18 residues. The germline V gene encodes CDR1 SNHLY and CDR2 FYNNEI. The CDR3 here is CASRAGTGVSVGANVLTF. CDR3 coding DNA: TGTGCCAGCAGAGCCGGGACAGGGGTTTCGGTTGGGGCCAACGTCCTGACTTTC.

Remarks on this clone: One end of the junction fails to match germline, which may point to a read error. The chain has TRBV11-3 and TRBJ2-1; 11 nucleotides line up with TRBD1. The CDR3 spans 18 residues. CDR1 and CDR2 from the germline V gene are SGHNT and YENEEA. The CDR3 bases are TGTGCCAGCAGCCTAGATACATCCGGACAGGGGGCACGGAATGAGCAGTTCTTC. Translating gives CASSLDTSGQGARNEQFF. The variable domain in full, completed from reference TRBV11-3 and TRBJ2-1, reads EAGVVQSPRYKIIEKKQPVAFWCNPISGHNTLYWYLQNLGQGPELLIRYENEEAVDDSQLPKDRFSAERLKGVDSTLKIQPAELGDSAVYLCASSLDTSGQGARNEQFFGPGTRLTVL.

The rearrangement links TRBV4-1 to TRBJ1-3, with D perhaps TRBD1 (5 bases). V lost 5 bases, J lost 8 bases, and 13 bases lay in between. The CDR3 runs to 13 residues. The V gene's germline CDR1 is MGHRA and CDR2 YSYEKL. CDR3 region: CASSTGTADTIYF. Here the CDR3 DNA reads TGCGCCAGCAGCACCGGGACTGCCGACACCATATATTTT.

This clone was seen more than once but under ten times. The rearrangement uses TRBV6-5 and TRBJ1-1; 9 positions agree with TRBD1. With 6 bases clipped from V and 4 bases from J, the junction kept 9 bases outside the gene matches. Per the germline V gene, CDR1 is MNHEY and CDR2 is SVGAGI. CDR3 length equals 15 residues. The CDR3, as DNA: TGTGCCAGCAGGGACGGGACAGGGTCGGGCACTGAAGCTTTCTTT. It encodes CASRDGTGSGTEAFF.

The CDR3 protein is CASSDPSGQPHSKQYF. CDR3 sequence (DNA): TGTGCCAGCAGTGATCCCTCGGGACAGCCCCATTCAAAGCAGTACTTC. V and J are TRBV6-1 and TRBJ2-7; 7 positions match TRBD1. V shed 3 bases and J 8 bases; nucleotides not matched to a gene: 16. This CDR3 region has 16 residues. Germline CDR1 and CDR2: MNHNS and SASEGT.

This chain joins TRBV7-9 and TRBJ1-2; D possibly corresponds to TRBD1 (6 bases). There are 14 residues in the CDR3. V lost 1 base and J lost 3, with 9 bases in between. Per the germline V gene, CDR1 is SEHNR and CDR2 is FQNEAQ (reference sequence). Here the CDR3 reads CASSLGGGDYGYTF. The CDR3 nucleotides read TGTGCCAGCAGCTTAGGCGGGGGCGACTATGGCTACACCTTC.

Worth noting for this clone: Mismatch with germline at one junction end may stem from a read error. The chain is built from TRBV7-9 and TRBJ1-2; TRBD1 matches at 8 bases. The germline V gene encodes CDR1 SEHNR and CDR2 FQNEAQ (reference sequence). This CDR3 has 14 amino acids. The CDR3 nucleotides are TGTTCCAGCAGGGAGATACAGGGGGTATATGGCTACACCTTC. The encoded protein is CSSREIQGVYGYTF.

J is TRBJ1-6 and V is TRBV5-4; 12 bases map to TRBD1. CDR1 and CDR2 (germline): SGHNT, YYREEE (reference sequence). This CDR3 region has 16 residues. Unmatched junction bases numbered 4, after V lost 3 bases and J lost 6 bases. CDR3 loop: CASSSRDRGLNSPLHF. CDR3 nucleotide sequence: TGTGCCAGCAGCTCCCGGGACAGGGGGCTTAATTCACCCCTCCACTTT.

This chain connects TRBV5-1 to TRBJ1-5; a weak D match, TRBD1 (5 bases). Looked up from germline, CDR1 is SGHRS and CDR2 is YFSETQ. The CDR3 has 12 amino acids. The V and J ends lost 3 bases and 11 bases respectively, with 12 bases between them. CDR3 in DNA: TGCGCCAGCAGCTCGGGGGGTTTGACCCAGCATTTT. Translated: CASSSGGLTQHF.

The chain links TRBV5-4 to TRBJ1-2; the match to TRBD1 covers 7 bases. CDR3 length: 15 amino acids. V gave up 4 bases and J gave up 0 bases; unmatched junction bases: 6. Germline assignment: CDR1 SGHNT and CDR2 YYREEE (reference sequence). The CDR3 DNA sequence: TGTGCCAGCAGCCTAAGGACAGGTCCTAACTATGGCTACACCTTC. It yields the protein CASSLRTGPNYGYTF.

The V and J genes are TRBV7-2 and TRBJ2-7; D is possibly TRBD1 (5 bases). V gave up 0 bases and J gave up 9 bases, with 15 bases separating them. The germline V gene has CDR1 SGHTA and CDR2 FQGNSA. This CDR3 comprises 14 residues. CDR3 amino acids: CASSLAGPVRVQYF. The CDR3 region has the DNA TGTGCCAGCAGCTTAGCGGGGCCTGTTAGAGTGCAGTACTTC.

In its sample, this clone was seen a few times. The chain links TRBV6-5 to TRBJ1-1, with 8 bases that match TRBD1. Looked up from germline, CDR1 is MNHEY and CDR2 is SVGAGI. V shed 2 bases and J 3 bases; nucleotides not matched to a gene: 5. The CDR3 has 15 residues. CDR3 in amino acids: CASSYAGGGYTEAFF. Written as DNA, the CDR3 is TGTGCCAGCAGTTACGCAGGGGGCGGGTACACTGAAGCTTTCTTT.

CDR3 DNA: TGTGCCAGTAGTTCCCGGGGGGGGAAATACTATGGCTACACCTTC. Its protein is CASSSRGGKYYGYTF. The chain links TRBV19 to TRBJ1-2; D might be TRBD1 (5 bases). The CDR3 length is 15 residues. Trimming cost V 5 bases and J 3 bases, with 16 bases left between them. CDR1 and CDR2 (germline): LNHDA, SQIVND (reference sequence).

V gene TRBV7-2 combines with J gene TRBJ2-2; D uncertain. This CDR3 has 14 residues. The germline V gene encodes CDR1 SGHTA and CDR2 FQGNSA. Between the trimmed V and J ends, which lost 0 bases and 9 bases, there was a span of 11 bases. The CDR3: CASSLARVSRELFF. The DNA of the CDR3 is TGTGCCAGCAGCTTAGCCCGGGTATCACGGGAGCTGTTTTTT.

V is TRBV6-1 and J is TRBJ1-2; D gene unclear. The CDR3 has 13 amino acids. CDR1 and CDR2 (germline): MNHNS, SASEGT. V lost 4 bases to trimming and J lost 4 bases, with 10 bases between them. The CDR3 reads CASSGFQIYGYTF. The CDR3 bases are TGTGCCAGCAGTGGATTCCAGATCTATGGCTACACCTTC.

This clone has just a few counts. The J gene is TRBJ1-5, the V gene TRBV7-8; 8 nucleotides agree with TRBD1. V lost 5 bases and J lost 3; bases outside the gene matches: 6. Germline V gives CDR1 SGHVS, CDR2 FQNEAQ. This CDR3 is 15 amino acids long. The CDR3, as DNA: TGTGCCAGCAGCGACGGACAGGGCAACAATCAGCCCCAGCATTTT. This translates into CASSDGQGNNQPQHF.